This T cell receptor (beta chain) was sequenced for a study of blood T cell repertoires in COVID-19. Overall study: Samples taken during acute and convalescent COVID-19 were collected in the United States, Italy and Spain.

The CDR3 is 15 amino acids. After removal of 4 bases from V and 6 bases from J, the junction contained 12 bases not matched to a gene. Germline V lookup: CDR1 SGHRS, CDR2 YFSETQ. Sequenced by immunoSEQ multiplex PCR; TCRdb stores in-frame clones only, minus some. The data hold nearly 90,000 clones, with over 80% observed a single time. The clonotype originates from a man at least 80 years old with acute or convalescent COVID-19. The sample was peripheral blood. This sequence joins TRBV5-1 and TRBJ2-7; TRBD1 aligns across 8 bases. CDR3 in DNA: TGCGCCAGCAGCCTGGGGACAGGCCATGGCGGCGAGCAGTACTTC. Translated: CASSLGTGHGGEQYF.